This passage covers 13 T cell receptor beta chains from one sample sequenced in a study of cytomegalovirus exposure and HLA in healthy donors. It was with 60 Vbeta and 13 Jbeta primers that the PCR ran. Sequenced by immunoSEQ multiplex PCR; TCRdb stores in-frame clones only, minus some. The data show about 130,000 clones, 65% to 85% seen once. Sequenced input: PBMCs. Source of these receptors: a man aged 50-60 years in good health and CMV-seronegative.

The chain recombines TRBV28 with TRBJ2-7; the match to TRBD2 covers 7 bases. Germline CDR1 reads MDHEN; CDR2 reads SYDVKM. The CDR3 consists of 16 residues. J gave up 1 base and V 3 bases, and 9 bases lay outside the gene matches. CDR3 nucleotides: TGTGCCAGCAGTTTGTCAACTAGCGCCGGATCCTACGAGCAGTACTTC. Protein sequence: CASSLSTSAGSYEQYF.

The chain employs TRBV28 and TRBJ1-2, with TRBD1 identical over 7 bases. The CDR3 loop spans 13 amino acids. CDR1 and CDR2 from the germline V gene are MDHEN and SYDVKM. The J segment lost 5 bases and the V segment lost 8 bases, leaving 8 bases of the junction unmatched. CDR3 sequence reads: CASWPTRGYGYTF. For the CDR3, the DNA is TGTGCCAGCTGGCCCACCAGGGGGTATGGCTACACCTTC.

V usage is TRBV7-9 and J usage is TRBJ2-2; 7 bases are a match to TRBD1. The CDR3 is 18 residues long. Germline trimming cut 8 bases from V and 1 base from J; bases unmatched to any gene: 16. Germline V CDR1 and CDR2: SEHNR, FQNEAQ (reference sequence). CDR3 sequence (DNA): TGTGCCAGCCCCCCAGACAGGGCTAGCCTTGGGAACACCGGGGAGCTGTTTTTT. This sequence encodes CASPPDRASLGNTGELFF.

This clone has just a few counts. The rearrangement uses TRBV27 and TRBJ2-6; D perhaps matches TRBD1 (6 bases). The CDR3 runs to 16 residues. In germline, CDR1 is MNHEY, CDR2 SMNVEV (reference sequence). Trimming left V 6 bases short and J 2 bases short, with 14 bases between. The chain's CDR3 is CASSPSGTTGANVLTF. DNA for the CDR3: TGTGCCAGCAGCCCGTCCGGGACAACTGGGGCCAACGTCCTGACTTTC.

This clone was seen just once. The V and J genes are TRBV10-2 and TRBJ2-3; D possibly corresponds to TRBD2 (5 bases). Per germline, CDR1 WSHSY and CDR2 SAAADI. This CDR3 contains 16 residues. The V and J ends lost 0 bases and 1 base respectively, with 11 bases between them. The CDR3 DNA reads TGCGCCAGCAGTGAGTCTAGCGTTCGGGGCACAGATACGCAGTATTTT. Translated, it gives CASSESSVRGTDTQYF.

The genes are TRBV5-4 and TRBJ2-7; D call uncertain. Germline V gives CDR1 SGHNT, CDR2 YYREEE (reference sequence). The CDR3 totals 14 residues. Trimming stripped 4 bases from V and 2 bases from J, with 13 bases between. The CDR3 sequence: CASSLDPETYEQYF. As DNA, the CDR3 is TGTGCCAGCAGCCTGGACCCAGAAACCTACGAGCAGTACTTC.

This chain links TRBV5-4 with TRBJ1-2; D is ambiguous. The CDR3 is 14 amino acids. The V end was cut by 4 bases, the J end by 4 bases, with 14 bases between. The germline V gene has CDR1 SGHNT and CDR2 YYREEE (reference sequence). Written as DNA, the CDR3 is TGTGCCAGCAGCCAAGACAAGTCTGTCTATGGCTACACCTTC. Protein product: CASSQDKSVYGYTF.

This rearrangement joins TRBV6-5 to TRBJ1-4; D might be TRBD1 (5 bases). Trimming removed 6 bases at V and 8 bases at J, with 16 bases between. The CDR3 is made up of 14 amino acids. In germline, CDR1 is MNHEY, CDR2 SVGAGI. This CDR3 reads CASSLLGAGEKLFF. For the CDR3, the DNA is TGTGCCAGCAGCCTTCTAGGGGCGGGAGAAAAACTGTTTTTT.

The chain employs TRBV7-6 and TRBJ1-4; weak D call: TRBD1 (5 bases). This CDR3 is 15 amino acids long. Germline V lookup: CDR1 SGHVS, CDR2 FNYEAQ. V was cut by 5 bases and J by 5 bases, with 15 bases left in between. The DNA of the CDR3 is TGTGCCAGCAGCCCCCCAGGGCAGCTGAATGAAAAACTGTTTTTT. This translates into CASSPPGQLNEKLFF. Supplemented by reference TRBV7-6 and TRBJ1-4, the full variable domain reads GAGVSQSPRYKVTKRGQDVALRCDPISGHVSLYWYRQALGQGPEFLTYFNYEAQQDKSGLPNDRFSAERPEGSISTLTIQRTEQRDSAMYRCASSPPGQLNEKLFFGSGTQLSVL.

J is TRBJ2-5 and V is TRBV4-1, with a weak D call TRBD2 (6 bases). Germline V gene sequence: CDR1 MGHRA, CDR2 YSYEKL. The CDR3 length is 14 residues. The V and J ends lost 0 bases and 7 bases respectively, with 12 bases between them. The CDR3 bases are TGCGCCAGCAGCCAAGAAGGACGGGGAGGGACCCAGTACTTC. Translated: CASSQEGRGGTQYF.

The chain couples TRBV5-6 to TRBJ2-7; 7 nucleotides line up with TRBD1. Germline CDR1 is SGHDT and CDR2 is YYEEEE. Losses at the gene ends were 4 bases for V and 4 bases for J; bases not matched to a gene: 11. This CDR3 spans 15 amino acids. DNA of the CDR3: TGTGCCAGCAGCCTCGGTGACAGGGAAGCGTACGAGCAGTACTTC. It is translated as CASSLGDREAYEQYF.

This chain connects TRBV19 to TRBJ1-5, with D perhaps TRBD1 (6 bases). Trimming removed 4 bases at V and 5 bases at J, with 12 bases between. The CDR3 length is 14 residues. Germline V gives CDR1 LNHDA, CDR2 SQIVND (reference sequence). CDR3 bases: TGTGCCAGTAGTAGTGACAGGAGCTATCAGCCCCAGCATTTT. It specifies CASSSDRSYQPQHF.

The rearrangement uses TRBV2 and TRBJ1-1; weak D call: TRBD1 (5 bases). The CDR3 has 11 amino acids. Per germline, CDR1 SNHLY and CDR2 FYNNEI. Trimming took 7 bases from V and 7 from J, leaving 10 bases between them. CDR3 region: CASNNQGEAFF. The CDR3 DNA reads TGTGCCAGCAACAACCAGGGTGAAGCTTTCTTT.